The 25 T cell receptor beta chains in this list originate from one sample, sequenced in a study of technical replicates of blood from four donors. TCRdb's table, derived via immunoSEQ multiplex PCR, lists solely in-frame clones and lacks some. There are more than 15,000 clones in the sample; approximately 80% occur only once, and 10% lies in the top ten. The sequencing sample was made of PBMCs. These receptors originate from a human donor in good health. Some clones in this sample may be carry-over from other donors' samples.

The chain combines TRBV6-4 with TRBJ2-1; 7 bases align to TRBD2. This CDR3 is 14 amino acids long. V trimming: 3 bases; J trimming: 6 bases; junction bases outside the gene matches: 5. Germline V gene data show CDR1 as MRHNA and CDR2 as SNTAGT. The CDR3 loop is CASSEARGFNEQFF. The DNA for the CDR3 is TGTGCCAGCAGTGAAGCGCGGGGGTTCAATGAGCAGTTCTTC.

This clone was picked up one time. This chain links TRBV11-2 with TRBJ1-1; D gene unclear. Trimming stripped 5 bases from V and 6 bases from J, with 16 bases between. The CDR3 loop spans 14 amino acids. The germline V gene encodes CDR1 SGHAT and CDR2 FQNNGV. In nucleotides, the CDR3 is TGTGCCAGCAGCCCAATACGGGGTGGGTCTGAAGCTTTCTTT. Its translation: CASSPIRGGSEAFF.

The rearrangement joins TRBV19 to TRBJ2-7; unclear D gene. The germline V gene encodes CDR1 LNHDA and CDR2 SQIVND (reference sequence). Trimming took off 6 bases at V and 3 bases at J, with 12 bases between the two ends. This CDR3 spans 13 amino acids. CDR3 sequence: CASSPNSGYEQYF. Here the CDR3 DNA reads TGTGCCAGTAGCCCTAATTCAGGCTACGAGCAGTACTTC.

This chain uses TRBV19 with TRBJ2-1; TRBD1 agrees at 10 bases. Per germline, CDR1 LNHDA and CDR2 SQIVND (reference sequence). The V segment lost 7 bases and the J segment 8 bases; nucleotides outside the gene matches: 20. The CDR3 runs to 18 residues. The CDR3 reads CASTLTGGRGYGGDEQFF. The CDR3, as DNA: TGTGCCAGTACCCTGACAGGGGGCCGCGGATACGGGGGCGATGAGCAGTTCTTC.

This chain uses TRBV23-1 with TRBJ1-5; the D gene is possibly TRBD1 (6 bases). TRBV23-1 belongs to the ORF category, with a function that is uncertain. The CDR3 has 20 residues. Trimming cost V 3 bases and J 0 bases, with 24 bases left between them. The CDR3 sequence is CASSHHLTGREGRSNQPQHF. DNA of the CDR3: TGCGCCAGCAGTCACCATCTGACAGGTCGGGAGGGGCGTAGCAATCAGCCCCAGCATTTT.

The chain joins TRBV28 to TRBJ1-5, with TRBD1 as a possible D gene (5 bases). The germline V gene has CDR1 MDHEN and CDR2 SYDVKM. V lost 5 bases and J lost 0, with 8 bases in between. This CDR3 region has 14 residues. The DNA of the CDR3 is TGTGCCAGCAGTACAGGATTTAGCAATCAGCCCCAGCATTTT. It encodes CASSTGFSNQPQHF.

The chain combines TRBV28 with TRBJ1-2, with 10 positions matching TRBD1. Unmatched junction bases numbered 4, after V lost 6 bases and J lost 3 bases. Per germline, CDR1 MDHEN and CDR2 SYDVKM. This CDR3 is 14 amino acids long. The CDR3 DNA sequence: TGTGCCAGCAGATCTGGACAGGGGGACTATGGCTACACCTTC. As protein: CASRSGQGDYGYTF.

The sample holds one count of this clone. The chain uses TRBV27 and TRBJ2-1, with 7 bases matching TRBD1. The germline gives CDR1 MNHEY, CDR2 SMNVEV (reference sequence). The CDR3 totals 15 residues. The junction had 7 bases not matched to a gene; V was cut back by 5 bases and J by 3 bases. CDR3 amino acids: CASSGDRERYNEQFF. The CDR3 DNA reads as TGTGCCAGCAGTGGAGACAGGGAGCGCTACAATGAGCAGTTCTTC.

The genes are TRBV27 and TRBJ2-7; 8 bases fit TRBD2. Germline assignment: CDR1 MNHEY and CDR2 SMNVEV (reference sequence). The CDR3 loop spans 13 amino acids. The J segment lost 6 bases and the V segment lost 3 bases, leaving 4 bases of the junction unmatched. CDR3 nucleotides: TGTGCCAGCAGTTTCCGGGAGGGAATCGAGCAGTACTTC. Its translation is CASSFREGIEQYF.

The chain links TRBV9 to TRBJ2-5, with D possibly TRBD2 on 6 matching bases. This CDR3 is 15 amino acids long. Germline V lookup: CDR1 SGDLS, CDR2 YYNGEE. Trimming stripped 4 bases from V and 5 bases from J, with 18 bases between. The CDR3 sequence is CASSPFGGRDETQYF. The CDR3 DNA follows: TGTGCCAGCAGCCCATTCGGAGGGAGAGATGAGACCCAGTACTTC.

J is TRBJ2-2 and V is TRBV11-3; D is possibly TRBD2 (6 bases). The CDR3 length is 13 residues. Trimming left V 1 base short and J 6 bases short, with 6 bases between. In germline, CDR1 is SGHNT, CDR2 YENEEA. The CDR3: CASSLAGAGELFF. In DNA form, the CDR3 reads TGTGCCAGCAGCTTAGCGGGAGCCGGGGAGCTGTTTTTT.

This clone was recorded only once. The V and J genes are TRBV23-1 and TRBJ2-2, with a possible D match to TRBD1 (6 bases). TRBV23-1 is an ORF; its function is uncertain. The V end lost 7 bases, the J end lost 5 bases, and 17 bases lay between the germline ends. The CDR3 loop spans 15 amino acids. The CDR3 is CASTRTVGWTGELFF. The CDR3 DNA follows: TGCGCCAGCACCCGGACAGTGGGATGGACCGGGGAGCTGTTTTTT.

Only one count was recorded for this clone. This sequence joins TRBV5-6 and TRBJ2-6, with D possibly matching TRBD2 (5 bases). The CDR3 is 17 amino acids. The V end was cut by 1 base, the J end by 0 bases, with 11 bases between. Germline CDR1 and CDR2: SGHDT and YYEEEE. CDR3 coding DNA: TGTGCCAGCAGCTTGTTTGCGGGCCCCTCTGGGGCCAACGTCCTGACTTTC. As protein: CASSLFAGPSGANVLTF.

The chain's CDR3 is CASSLTSASSYEQYF. CDR3 nucleotide sequence: TGTGCCAGCAGCTTGACTAGCGCCAGCTCCTACGAGCAGTACTTC. This chain joins TRBV7-8 and TRBJ2-7; 8 nucleotides align to TRBD2. CDR3 length: 15 residues. Germline CDR1 SGHVS, CDR2 FQNEAQ. Trimming at V came to 3 bases and at J to 0 bases, leaving 4 bases not matched to a gene.

Here the CDR3 reads CASSDRVNGETQYF. Here the CDR3 DNA reads TGTGCCAGCAGTGACAGGGTGAATGGAGAGACCCAGTACTTC. This rearrangement joins TRBV2 to TRBJ2-5; D might be TRBD1 (5 bases). Trimming left V 3 bases short and J 4 bases short, with 12 bases between. This CDR3 spans 14 amino acids. The germline V gene encodes CDR1 SNHLY and CDR2 FYNNEI.

The chain recombines TRBV18 with TRBJ2-7; 9 bases line up with TRBD2. Germline V lookup: CDR1 KGHSH, CDR2 LQKENI. CDR3 length: 15 amino acids. After removal of 4 bases from V and 2 bases from J, the junction contained 6 bases not matched to a gene. The CDR3 region has the DNA TGTGCCAGCTCACGGCCAGCGGGAGGTACCTACGAGCAGTACTTC. It translates to CASSRPAGGTYEQYF.

The chain uses TRBV27 and TRBJ1-2, with D perhaps matching TRBD1 (6 bases). V was pared by 7 bases and J by 4 bases, with 16 bases between. CDR3 size: 14 residues. Per the germline V gene, CDR1 is MNHEY and CDR2 is SMNVEV (reference sequence). The CDR3 bases are TGTGCCAGCACCTTCAAACAGGGTCTCTATGGCTACACCTTC. Protein: CASTFKQGLYGYTF.

The rearrangement uses TRBV10-3 and TRBJ2-1; 10 bases line up with TRBD2. Germline CDR1 ENHRY, CDR2 SYGVKD. Trimming took 3 bases from V and 6 from J; bases not matched to a gene: 5. The CDR3 loop spans 15 amino acids. The CDR3 coding sequence is TGTGCCATCAGTGAAGGGCCTAGCGGGAGCAATGAGCAGTTCTTC. Its translation is CAISEGPSGSNEQFF.

The V and J genes are TRBV7-2 and TRBJ2-3; weak D call: TRBD2 (5 bases). This CDR3 region has 12 residues. Per the germline V gene, CDR1 is SGHTA and CDR2 is FQGNSA. V lost 4 bases, J lost 11 bases, and 13 bases lay in between. The DNA for the CDR3 is TGTGCCAGCAGCTCCATAATGGCGGGGCAGTATTTT. Amino acid sequence: CASSSIMAGQYF. Drawing the rest from reference TRBV7-2 and TRBJ2-3, the complete variable domain is GAGVSQSPSNKVTEKGKDVELRCDPISGHTALYWYRQSLGQGLEFLIYFQGNSAPDKSGLPSDRFSAERTGGSVSTLTIQRTQQEDSAVYLCASSSIMAGQYFGPGTRLTVL.

This chain links TRBV18 with TRBJ1-2, with 9 bases identical to TRBD1. CDR1 is KGHSH, CDR2 LQKENI, per germline. V shed 4 bases and J 0 bases; nucleotides not matched to a gene: 6. The CDR3 sequence is 16 residues long. The CDR3 coding sequence is TGTGCCAGCTCACTCGGGACAGGGTTAGCTAACTATGGCTACACCTTC. This sequence encodes CASSLGTGLANYGYTF.

The genes are TRBV5-1 and TRBJ2-2; 7 nucleotides line up with TRBD2. V was clipped by 5 bases and J by 3 bases; unmatched bases: 7. Germline loops: CDR1 SGHRS, CDR2 YFSETQ. CDR3 length equals 15 residues. The CDR3: CASRRGLADTGELFF. For the CDR3, the DNA is TGCGCCAGCAGAAGGGGTCTAGCGGACACCGGGGAGCTGTTTTTT.

CDR3: CASSPPPRREGRKTQYF. The CDR3 DNA sequence: TGTGCCAGCAGCCCTCCTCCCAGGCGGGAGGGCCGGAAGACCCAGTACTTC. The chain combines TRBV7-9 with TRBJ2-5, with TRBD2 identical over 9 bases. The CDR3 consists of 17 residues. Trimming removed 5 bases from V and 6 bases from J; junction bases left unmatched: 16. Per germline, CDR1 SEHNR and CDR2 FQNEAQ (reference sequence). The variable domain in full, with the rest retrieved from reference TRBV7-9 and TRBJ2-5, is DTGVSQNPRHKITKRGQNVTFRCDPISEHNRLYWYRQTLGQGPEFLTYFQNEAQLEKSRLLSDRFSAERPKGSFSTLEIQRTEQGDSAMYLCASSPPPRREGRKTQYFGPGTRLLVL.

The chain links TRBV2 to TRBJ2-3, with D possibly being TRBD2 (6 bases). The CDR3 sequence is 15 residues long. Trimming took off 5 bases at V and 2 bases at J, with 14 bases between the two ends. CDR1 and CDR2 (germline): SNHLY, FYNNEI. The CDR3 region is CASSPLASATDTQYF. CDR3 bases: TGTGCCAGCAGTCCACTAGCTTCGGCCACAGATACGCAGTATTTT.

The chain recombines TRBV19 with TRBJ1-4; 8 nucleotides line up with TRBD1. V shed 9 bases and J 8 bases; nucleotides not matched to a gene: 8. The CDR3 loop spans 13 amino acids. CDR1 and CDR2 from the germline V gene are LNHDA and SQIVND (reference sequence). The CDR3 coding sequence is TGTGCCAGCGTCGTACAGGGGGACGAAAAACTGTTTTTT. Protein sequence: CASVVQGDEKLFF.

This clone was observed a few times. CDR3 DNA sequence: TGTGCCAGCAGCTTAGGACAGGCGGCGGATGGCTACACCTTC. As protein: CASSLGQAADGYTF. The gene calls are TRBV7-9 and TRBJ1-2, with D possibly matching TRBD1 (6 bases). The V and J ends lost 1 base and 6 bases respectively, with 12 bases between them. Germline V gene data show CDR1 as SEHNR and CDR2 as FQNEAQ (reference sequence). This CDR3 has 14 residues.